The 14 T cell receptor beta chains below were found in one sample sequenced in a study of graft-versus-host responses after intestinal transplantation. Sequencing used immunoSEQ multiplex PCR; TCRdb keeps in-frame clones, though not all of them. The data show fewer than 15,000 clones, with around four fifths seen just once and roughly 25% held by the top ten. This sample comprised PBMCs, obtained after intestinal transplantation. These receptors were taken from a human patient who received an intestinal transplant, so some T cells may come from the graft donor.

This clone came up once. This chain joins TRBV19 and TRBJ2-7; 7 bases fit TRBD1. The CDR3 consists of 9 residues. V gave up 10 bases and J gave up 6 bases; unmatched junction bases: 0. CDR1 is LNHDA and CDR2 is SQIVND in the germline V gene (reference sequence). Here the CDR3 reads CATGGEQYF. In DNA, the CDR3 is TGTGCCACAGGGGGCGAGCAGTACTTC.

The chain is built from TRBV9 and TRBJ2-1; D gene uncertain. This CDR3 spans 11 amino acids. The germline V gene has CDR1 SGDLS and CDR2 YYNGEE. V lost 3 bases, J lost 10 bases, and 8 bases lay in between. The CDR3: CASSATYEQFF. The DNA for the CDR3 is TGTGCCAGCAGCGCGACTTACGAGCAGTTCTTC. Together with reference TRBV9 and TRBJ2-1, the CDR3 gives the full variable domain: DSGVTQTPKHLITATGQRVTLRCSPRSGDLSVYWYQQSLDQGLQFLIQYYNGEERAKGNILERFSAQQFPDLHSELNLSSLELGDSALYFCASSATYEQFFGPGTRLTVL.

CDR3 amino acids: CASSFTALGGDEQFF. CDR3 DNA sequence: TGTGCCAGCAGCTTTACAGCGCTGGGAGGTGATGAGCAGTTCTTC. This chain uses TRBV7-9 with TRBJ2-1, with a possible D match to TRBD2 (6 bases). This CDR3 region has 15 residues. CDR1 is SEHNR and CDR2 is FQNEAQ in the germline V gene (reference sequence). Trimming took off 3 bases at V and 8 bases at J, with 17 bases between the two ends.

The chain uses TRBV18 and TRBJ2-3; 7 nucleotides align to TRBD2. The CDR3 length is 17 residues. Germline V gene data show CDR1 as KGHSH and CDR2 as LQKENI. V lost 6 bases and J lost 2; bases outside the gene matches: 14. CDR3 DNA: TGTGCCAGCTCCCGCCCGGGGAGGGGCGGGAACACAGATACGCAGTATTTT. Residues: CASSRPGRGGNTDTQYF. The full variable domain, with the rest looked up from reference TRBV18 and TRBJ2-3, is NAGVMQNPRHLVRRRGQEARLRCSPMKGHSHVYWYRQLPEEGLKFMVYLQKENIIDESGMPKERFSAEFPKEGPSILRIQQVVRGDSAAYFCASSRPGRGGNTDTQYFGPGTRLTVL.

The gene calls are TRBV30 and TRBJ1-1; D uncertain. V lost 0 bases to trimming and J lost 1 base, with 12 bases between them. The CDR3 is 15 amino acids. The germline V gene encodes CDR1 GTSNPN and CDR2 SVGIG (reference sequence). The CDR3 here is CAWSVRSRGNTEAFF. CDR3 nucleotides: TGTGCCTGGAGTGTTCGGTCGCGGGGGAACACTGAAGCTTTCTTT.

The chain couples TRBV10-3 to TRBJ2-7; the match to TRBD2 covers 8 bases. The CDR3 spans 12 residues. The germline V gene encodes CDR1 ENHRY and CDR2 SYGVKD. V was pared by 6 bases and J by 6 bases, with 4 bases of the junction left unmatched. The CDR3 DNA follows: TGTGCCATCAGCGTGACTAGCGCCGAGCAGTACTTC. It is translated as CAISVTSAEQYF.

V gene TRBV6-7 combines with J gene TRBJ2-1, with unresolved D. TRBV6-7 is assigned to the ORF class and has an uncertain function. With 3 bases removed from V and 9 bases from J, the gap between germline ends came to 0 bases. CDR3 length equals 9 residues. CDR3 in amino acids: CASSYEQFF. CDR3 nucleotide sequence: TGTGCCAGCAGTTATGAGCAGTTCTTC.

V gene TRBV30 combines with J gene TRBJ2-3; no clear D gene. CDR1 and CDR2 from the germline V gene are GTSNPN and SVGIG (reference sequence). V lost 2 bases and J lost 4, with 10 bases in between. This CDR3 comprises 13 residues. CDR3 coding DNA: TGTGCCTGGAGTCCTGTGGACGCAGATACGCAGTATTTT. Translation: CAWSPVDADTQYF. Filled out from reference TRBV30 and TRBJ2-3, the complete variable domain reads SQTIHQWPATLVQPVGSPLSLECTVEGTSNPNLYWYRQAAGRGLQLLFYSVGIGQISSEVPQNLSASRPQDRQFILSSKKLLLSDSGFYLCAWSPVDADTQYFGPGTRLTVL.

The CDR3 loop is CASIGGNSYEQYF. The CDR3 nucleotides read TGTGCCTCAATCGGCGGGAACTCCTACGAGCAGTACTTC. The chain uses TRBV30 and TRBJ2-7, with D possibly TRBD2 on 6 matching bases. With 7 bases removed from V and 0 bases from J, the gap between germline ends came to 13 bases. CDR3 size: 13 residues. Germline V gene sequence: CDR1 GTSNPN, CDR2 SVGIG (reference sequence).

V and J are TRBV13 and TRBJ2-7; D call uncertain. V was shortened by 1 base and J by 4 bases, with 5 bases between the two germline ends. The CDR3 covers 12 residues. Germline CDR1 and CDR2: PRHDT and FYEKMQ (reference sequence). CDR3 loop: CASSLVSYEQYF. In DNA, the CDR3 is TGTGCCAGCAGCTTAGTGTCGTACGAGCAGTACTTC.

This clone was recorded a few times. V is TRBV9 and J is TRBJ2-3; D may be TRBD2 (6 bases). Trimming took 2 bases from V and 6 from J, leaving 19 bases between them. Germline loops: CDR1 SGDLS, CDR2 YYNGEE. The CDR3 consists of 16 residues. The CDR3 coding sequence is TGTGCCAGCAGCGTCCTAGCCGGGACTCGAGTCGATACGCAGTATTTT. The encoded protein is CASSVLAGTRVDTQYF.

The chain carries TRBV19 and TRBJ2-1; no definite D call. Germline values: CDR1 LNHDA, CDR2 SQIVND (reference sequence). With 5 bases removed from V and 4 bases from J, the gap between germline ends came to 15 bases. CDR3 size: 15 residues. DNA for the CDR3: TGTGCCAGTAGTCCTCACCCGGTGGAATACAATGAGCAGTTCTTC. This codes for CASSPHPVEYNEQFF.

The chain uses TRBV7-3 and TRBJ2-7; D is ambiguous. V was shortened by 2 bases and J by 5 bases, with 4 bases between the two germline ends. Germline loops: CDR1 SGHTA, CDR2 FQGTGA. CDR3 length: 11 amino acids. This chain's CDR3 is CASSLLDEQYF. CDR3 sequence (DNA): TGTGCCAGCAGCTTATTGGACGAGCAGTACTTC.

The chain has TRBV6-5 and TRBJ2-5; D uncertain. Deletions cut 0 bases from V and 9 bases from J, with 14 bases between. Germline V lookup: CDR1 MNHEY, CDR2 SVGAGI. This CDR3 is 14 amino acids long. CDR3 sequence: CASSYSARSAAQYF. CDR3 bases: TGTGCCAGCAGTTACTCTGCCAGGTCGGCGGCCCAGTACTTC.